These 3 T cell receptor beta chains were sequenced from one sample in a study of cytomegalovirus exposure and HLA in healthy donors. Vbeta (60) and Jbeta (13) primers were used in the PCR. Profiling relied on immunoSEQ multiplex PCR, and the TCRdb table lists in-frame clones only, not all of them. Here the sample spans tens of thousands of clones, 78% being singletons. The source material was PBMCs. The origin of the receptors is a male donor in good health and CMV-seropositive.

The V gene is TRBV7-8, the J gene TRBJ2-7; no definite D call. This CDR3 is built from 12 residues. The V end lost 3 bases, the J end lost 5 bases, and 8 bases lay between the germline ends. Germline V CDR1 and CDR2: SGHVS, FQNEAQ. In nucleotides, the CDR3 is TGTGCCAGCAGCTTTCTTTCTGACGAGCAGTACTTC. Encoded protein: CASSFLSDEQYF.

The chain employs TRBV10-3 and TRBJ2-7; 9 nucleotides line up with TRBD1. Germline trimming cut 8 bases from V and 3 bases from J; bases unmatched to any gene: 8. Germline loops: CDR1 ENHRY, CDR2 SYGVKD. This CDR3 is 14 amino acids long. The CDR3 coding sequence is TGTGCCATCGAACCGGGACAGGGATTCTACGAGCAGTACTTC. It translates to CAIEPGQGFYEQYF.

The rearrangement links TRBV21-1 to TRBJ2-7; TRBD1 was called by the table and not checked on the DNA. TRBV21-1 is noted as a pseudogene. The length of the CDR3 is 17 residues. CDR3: CASSKAQAGGPSYEQYF. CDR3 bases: TGTGCCAGCAGCAAAGCGCAGGCAGGGGGGCCTTCCTACGAGCAGTACTTC.